This T cell receptor (beta chain) derives from a study of blood T cells in healthy people across ages (dated by TCRdb to between 2015 and 2017). With regard to the full study: In model experiments, template switching captured about one uniquely barcoded TCR beta cDNA molecule for every two T cells. To avoid experimental bias, donors of different ages were randomly spread across the sequencing lanes. The donors were split into four age groups: young (average around 15 years), middle-aged (39), aged (more than 60) and long-lived (approximately 80). To track age-related changes in TCR beta repertoire diversity, the study relied on deep sequencing normalized with unique cDNA molecular identifiers. Two additional independent replicas of 1 million unique cDNA reads from the same blood draw were analyzed for two donors (one aged 18 to 30 and one aged 80 or older). Results the study describes overall, beyond this receptor: Compared with the aged group, the long-lived group had more naive CD4+ T cells, fewer expanded clones and increased TCR diversity, suggesting age selection. Bulk unsorted PBMC profiling prevented conclusive comparison of naive and antigen-experienced compartments. Because donor CMV infection status was unknown, age-related changes in expanded clonotypes were potentially confounded. Observed TCR beta diversity per million T cells fell roughly linearly with age, and a significant reduction was already apparent by age approximately 41. Estimates of total diversity based on one million sequenced T cells were considered lower bounds and underestimates. Observed TCR beta diversity correlated strongly with the percentage of naive T cells measured by flow cytometry.

This clonotype came up a few times. No cognate antigen has been identified for it. One base away there is no much larger clone; base qualities are not given. The CDR3 spans 14 residues, from the cysteine through the phenylalanine. Only CDR3 DNA is held: 42 bases, read in frame from base 1. The germline V and J ends show losses of 6 bases and 1 base respectively, and no gene match explains 4 bases of the junction. Based on the germline V gene, the CDR1 and CDR2 sequences are SNHLY and FYNNEI. The receptor library was made with 5' RACE. The sample was run on an Illumina HiSeq 2500. A second PCR of roughly 6 to 11 cycles was performed with a sample-barcoded 5' primer and a J-beta primer mix. Each TCR beta cDNA molecule received a unique molecular identifier from a template-switch 5' adaptor carrying 12 random nucleotides. Each sample yielded at least 2.5 million CDR3-containing paired-end reads. The Mint cDNA synthesis kit, primed by a TRBC-specific oligonucleotide, was used to synthesize first-strand cDNA from all RNA. After uracil-DNA glycosylase treatment, a first 18-cycle PCR used universal primers M1SS and BC2_uni_R on all cDNA. As for the original processing: Each sample was normalized by randomly selecting 1 million high-quality reads, each carrying a distinct molecular identifier. Instead of being binned into consensus sequences, reads with shared molecular identifiers were discarded. MiTCR, run with a Q25 quality threshold and the strictest error-elimination algorithm, handled CDR3 identification, clonotype clustering and error correction. A nonparametric unseen species model with Euler transformation was used to estimate lower-bound total TCR beta diversity. TCRdb reprocessing: public reads trimmed at Q25 with fastp, clones called with MiXCR, in-frame beta chains kept. Rows are unified per CDR3 protein, each entry keeping the most common DNA and genes. TCRdb's processing, not the authors', yielded these V and J calls. The sample table holds more than 650,000 distinct CDR3 sequences, of which over 20% were seen once. The ten largest clones add up to approximately 20% of the sample.

Systemically healthy Caucasian individuals from Russia, 35 to 50 in total and aged about 6 to 95 years, were included as donors. Each donor gave ten milliliters of peripheral blood, collected into EDTA-treated Vacutainer tubes. Ficoll-Paque density-gradient centrifugation was used to isolate PBMCs, with at least 6.5 million per sample. Total RNA, at least 5 micrograms per sample, was extracted from PBMCs with Trizol reagent. Naive CD45RAhigh/CD27high T cell percentages were measured by flow cytometry on a PBMC aliquot from every donor. Recombination linked TRBV2 to TRBJ2-5; TRBD1 agrees with 8 junctional bases. The sequenced sample consisted of blood. The TCR comes from a man between 65 and 85 years old in good health. The DNA sequence follows: TGTGCCAGCAGGGACAGGGTATTCCAAGAGACCCAGTACTTC. Its amino acids are CASRDRVFQETQYF.